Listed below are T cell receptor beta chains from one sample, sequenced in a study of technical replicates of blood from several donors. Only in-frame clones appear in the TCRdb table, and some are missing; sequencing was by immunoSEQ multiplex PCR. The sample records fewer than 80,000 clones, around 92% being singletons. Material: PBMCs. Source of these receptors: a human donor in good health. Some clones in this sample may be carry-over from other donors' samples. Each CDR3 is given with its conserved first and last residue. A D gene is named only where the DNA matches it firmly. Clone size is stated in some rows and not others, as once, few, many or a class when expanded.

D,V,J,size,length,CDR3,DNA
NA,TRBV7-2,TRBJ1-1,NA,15,CASSSSQGWGGEAFF,TGTGCCAGCAGCTCCAGCCAGGGGTGGGGCGGTGAAGCTTTCTTT
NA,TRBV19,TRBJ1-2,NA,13,CASRVGGTYGYTF,TGTGCCAGTAGGGTTGGGGGGACCTATGGCTACACCTTC
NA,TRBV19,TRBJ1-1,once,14,CASSPTPWNTEAFF,TGTGCCAGTAGTCCGACTCCTTGGAACACTGAAGCTTTCTTT
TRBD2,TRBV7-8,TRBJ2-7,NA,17,CASSLIPGTSGVYEQYF,TGTGCCAGCAGCCTAATTCCCGGGACTAGCGGGGTCTACGAGCAGTACTTC
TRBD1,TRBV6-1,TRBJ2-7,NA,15,CASSGPGQGSYEQYF,TGTGCCAGCAGTGGTCCGGGACAGGGGTCCTACGAGCAGTACTTC
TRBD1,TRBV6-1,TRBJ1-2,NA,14,CASRPRQGVYGYTF,TGTGCCAGCAGACCTAGACAGGGGGTCTATGGCTACACCTTC
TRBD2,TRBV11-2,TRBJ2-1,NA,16,CASSLGGASGTGEQFF,TGTGCCAGCAGCCTAGGGGGGGCTAGCGGGACTGGTGAGCAGTTCTTC
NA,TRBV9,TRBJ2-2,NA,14,CASSVSQGIGELFF,TGTGCCAGCAGCGTAAGTCAGGGAATCGGGGAGCTGTTTTTT
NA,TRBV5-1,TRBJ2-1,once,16,CASSLAAGSSYNEQFF,TGCGCCAGCAGCTTGGCGGCGGGGAGCTCCTACAATGAGCAGTTCTTC
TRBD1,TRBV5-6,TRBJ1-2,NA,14,CASSTLQGYYGYTF,TGTGCCAGCAGCACCCTACAGGGGTACTATGGCTACACCTTC
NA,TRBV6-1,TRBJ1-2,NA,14,CASSERAGNYGYTF,TGTGCCAGCAGTGAAAGGGCGGGGAACTATGGCTACACCTTC
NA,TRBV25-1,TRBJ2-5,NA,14,CASISLGVSETQYF,TGTGCCAGCATTTCCCTCGGAGTAAGTGAGACCCAGTACTTC
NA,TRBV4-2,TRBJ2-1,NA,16,CASSQDFGVSYNEQFF,TGTGCCAGCAGCCAAGATTTCGGGGTCTCCTACAATGAGCAGTTCTTC
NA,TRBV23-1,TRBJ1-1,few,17,CASSQSSVPAMNTEAFF,TGCGCCAGCAGTCAATCGTCGGTCCCTGCCATGAACACTGAAGCTTTCTTT
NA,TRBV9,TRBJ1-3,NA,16,CASSARGDYSGNTIYF,TGTGCCAGCAGCGCCCGGGGGGATTACTCTGGAAACACCATATATTTT
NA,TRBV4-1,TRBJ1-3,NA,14,CASSQDPGGNTIYF,TGCGCCAGCAGCCAAGATCCGGGTGGAAACACCATATATTTT
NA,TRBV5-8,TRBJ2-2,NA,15,CASSLFAQRAGELFF,TGTGCCAGCAGCTTGTTTGCTCAGAGGGCCGGGGAGCTGTTTTTT
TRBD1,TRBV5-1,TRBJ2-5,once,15,CASSLGDRMRETQYF,TGCGCCAGCAGCTTGGGGGACAGGATGCGGGAGACCCAGTACTTC
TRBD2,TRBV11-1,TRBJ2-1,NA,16,CASSFGLAGGSNEQFF,TGTGCCAGCAGCTTTGGTCTAGCGGGGGGATCCAATGAGCAGTTCTTC
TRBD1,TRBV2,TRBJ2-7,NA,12,CAGTGDSYEQYF,TGTGCCGGGACAGGGGATAGCTACGAGCAGTACTTC
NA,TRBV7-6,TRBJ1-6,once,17,CASSFRIRAGRNSPLHF,TGTGCCAGCAGCTTTCGAATAAGGGCGGGGAGAAATTCACCCCTCCACTTT
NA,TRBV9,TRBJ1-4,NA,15,CASSVNAGVEEKLFF,TGTGCCAGCAGCGTAAACGCAGGGGTCGAGGAAAAACTGTTTTTT
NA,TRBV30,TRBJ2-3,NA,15,CAWSVRAGEGDTQYF,TGTGCCTGGAGTGTAAGGGCAGGGGAAGGAGATACGCAGTATTTT
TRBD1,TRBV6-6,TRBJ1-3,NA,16,CASSFVRTGRRNTIYF,TGTGCCAGCAGTTTCGTCCGGACAGGGAGGAGAAACACCATATATTTT
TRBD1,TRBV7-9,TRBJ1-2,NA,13,CASSLGRQGGYTF,TGTGCCAGCAGCTTAGGGAGACAGGGTGGCTACACCTTC
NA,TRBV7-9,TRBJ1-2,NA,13,CASSSDGVYGYTF,TGTGCCAGCAGCTCTGACGGGGTCTATGGCTACACCTTC
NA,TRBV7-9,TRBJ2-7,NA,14,CASSNRQDSYEQYF,TGTGCCAGCAGCAACAGACAGGACTCCTACGAGCAGTACTTC
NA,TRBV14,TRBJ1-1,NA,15,CASSQRNSMNTEAFF,TGTGCCAGCAGCCAACGGAACAGTATGAACACTGAAGCTTTCTTT
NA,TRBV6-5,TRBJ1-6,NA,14,CASRDQAPGSPLHF,TGTGCCAGCAGAGACCAGGCGCCAGGTTCACCCCTCCACTTT
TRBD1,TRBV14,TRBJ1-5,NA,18,CASSQDGARGALGQPQHF,TGTGCCAGCAGCCAAGATGGCGCCAGGGGGGCCCTAGGTCAGCCCCAGCATTTT